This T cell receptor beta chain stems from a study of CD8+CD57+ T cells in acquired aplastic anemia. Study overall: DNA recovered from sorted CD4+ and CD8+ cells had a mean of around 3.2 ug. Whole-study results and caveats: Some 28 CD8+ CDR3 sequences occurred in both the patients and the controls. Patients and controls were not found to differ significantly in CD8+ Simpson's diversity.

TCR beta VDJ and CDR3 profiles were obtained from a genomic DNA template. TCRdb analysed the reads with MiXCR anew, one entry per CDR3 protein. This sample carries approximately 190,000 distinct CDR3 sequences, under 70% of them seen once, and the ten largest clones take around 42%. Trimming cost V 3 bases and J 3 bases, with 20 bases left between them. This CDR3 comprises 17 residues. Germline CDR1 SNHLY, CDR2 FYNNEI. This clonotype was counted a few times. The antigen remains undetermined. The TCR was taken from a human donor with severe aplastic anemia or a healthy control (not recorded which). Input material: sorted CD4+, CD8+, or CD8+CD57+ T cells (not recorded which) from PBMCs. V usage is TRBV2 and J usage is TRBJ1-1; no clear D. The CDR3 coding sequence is TGTGCCAGCAGTGACATCCAAGGATTGGAGTGGGACACTGAAGCTTTCTTT. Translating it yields CASSDIQGLEWDTEAFF.